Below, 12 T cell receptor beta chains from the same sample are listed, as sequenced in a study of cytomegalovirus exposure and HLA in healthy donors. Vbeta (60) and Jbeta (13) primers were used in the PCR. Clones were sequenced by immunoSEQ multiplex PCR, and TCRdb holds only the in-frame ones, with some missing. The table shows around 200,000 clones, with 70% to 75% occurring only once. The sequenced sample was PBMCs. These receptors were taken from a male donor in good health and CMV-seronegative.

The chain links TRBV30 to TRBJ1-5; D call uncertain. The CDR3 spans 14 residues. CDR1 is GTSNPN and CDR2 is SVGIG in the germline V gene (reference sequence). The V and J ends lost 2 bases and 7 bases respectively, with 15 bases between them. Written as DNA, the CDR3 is TGTGCCTGGAGTTTGGGCTCCGGAGGGCAGCCCCAGCATTTT. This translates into CAWSLGSGGQPQHF.

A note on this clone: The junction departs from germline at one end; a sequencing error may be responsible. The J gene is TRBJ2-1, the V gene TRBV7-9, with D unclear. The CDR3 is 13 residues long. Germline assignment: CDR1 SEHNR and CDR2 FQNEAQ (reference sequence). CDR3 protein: CSSSPEVPNEQFF. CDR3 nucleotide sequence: TGTTCCAGCTCCCCCGAGGTTCCGAATGAGCAGTTCTTC.

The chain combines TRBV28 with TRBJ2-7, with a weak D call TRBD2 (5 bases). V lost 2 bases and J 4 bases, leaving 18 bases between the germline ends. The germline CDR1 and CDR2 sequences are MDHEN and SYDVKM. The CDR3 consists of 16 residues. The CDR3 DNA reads TGTGCCAGCAGTTTAAATACCCCGGCTAGCAGATACGAGCAGTACTTC. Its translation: CASSLNTPASRYEQYF.

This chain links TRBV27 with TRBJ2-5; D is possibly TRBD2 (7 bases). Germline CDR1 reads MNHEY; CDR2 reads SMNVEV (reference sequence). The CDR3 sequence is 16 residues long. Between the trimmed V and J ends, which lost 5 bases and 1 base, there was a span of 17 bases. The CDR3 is CASSPRGGGAQETQYF. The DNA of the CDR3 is TGTGCCAGCAGTCCCCGGGGAGGGGGGGCCCAAGAGACCCAGTACTTC.

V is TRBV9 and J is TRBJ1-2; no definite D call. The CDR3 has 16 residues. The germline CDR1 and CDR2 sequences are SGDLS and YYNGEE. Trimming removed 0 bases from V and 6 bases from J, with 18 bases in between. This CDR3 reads CASSVETVMLVDGYTF. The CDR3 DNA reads TGTGCCAGCAGCGTAGAAACAGTGATGCTCGTGGATGGCTACACCTTC.

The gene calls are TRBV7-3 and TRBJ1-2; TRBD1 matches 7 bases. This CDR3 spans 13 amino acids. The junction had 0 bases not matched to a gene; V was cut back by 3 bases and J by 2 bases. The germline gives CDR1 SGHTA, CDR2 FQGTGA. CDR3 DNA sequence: TGTGCCAGCAGCTTGGGACAGAACTATGGCTACACCTTC. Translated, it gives CASSLGQNYGYTF.

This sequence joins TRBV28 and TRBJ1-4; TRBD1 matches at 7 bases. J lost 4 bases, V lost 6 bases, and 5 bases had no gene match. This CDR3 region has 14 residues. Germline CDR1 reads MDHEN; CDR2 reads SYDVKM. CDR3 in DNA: TGTGCCAGCAGAGACGGGACAGATAATGAAAAACTGTTTTTT. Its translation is CASRDGTDNEKLFF.

Written as DNA, the CDR3 is TGTGCCAGCAGTCCCGCAACGGTGGCCAAAAACATTCAGTACTTC. This codes for CASSPATVAKNIQYF. This chain joins TRBV28 and TRBJ2-4; no clear D. Germline CDR1 is MDHEN and CDR2 is SYDVKM. The CDR3 totals 15 residues. The ends were cut back, 5 bases at V and 1 base at J, with 12 bases in the middle. Complete variable domain (other parts from reference TRBV28 and TRBJ2-4): DVKVTQSSRYLVKRTGEKVFLECVQDMDHENMFWYRQDPGLGLRLIYFSYDVKMKEKGDIPEGYSVSREKKERFSLILESASTNQTSMYLCASSPATVAKNIQYFGAGTRLSVL.

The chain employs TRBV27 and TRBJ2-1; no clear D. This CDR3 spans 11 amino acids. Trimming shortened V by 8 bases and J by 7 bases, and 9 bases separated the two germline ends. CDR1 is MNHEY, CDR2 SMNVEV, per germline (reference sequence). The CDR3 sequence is CASPSRNEQFF. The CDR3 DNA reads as TGTGCCAGCCCCTCGAGGAATGAGCAGTTCTTC.

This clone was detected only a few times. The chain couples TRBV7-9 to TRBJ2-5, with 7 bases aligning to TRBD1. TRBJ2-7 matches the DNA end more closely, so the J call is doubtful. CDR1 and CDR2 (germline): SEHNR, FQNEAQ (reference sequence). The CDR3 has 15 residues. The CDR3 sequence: CASSVDRTFSYEQYF. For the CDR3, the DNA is TGTGCCAGCAGCGTGGACAGGACGTTCTCCTACGAGCAGTACTTC.

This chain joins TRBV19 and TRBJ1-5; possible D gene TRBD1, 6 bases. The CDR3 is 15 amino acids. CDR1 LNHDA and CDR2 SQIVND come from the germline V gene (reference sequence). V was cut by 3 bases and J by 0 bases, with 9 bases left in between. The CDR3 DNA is TGTGCCAGTAGTATGGGGGGGCTTAGCAATCAGCCCCAGCATTTT. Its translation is CASSMGGLSNQPQHF.

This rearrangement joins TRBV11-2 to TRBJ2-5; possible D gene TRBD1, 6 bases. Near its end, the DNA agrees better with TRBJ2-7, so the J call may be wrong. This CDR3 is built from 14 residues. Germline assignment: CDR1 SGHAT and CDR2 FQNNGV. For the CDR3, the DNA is TGTGCCAGCAGCTTAGGCCAAGGGGGCTACGAGCAGTACTTC. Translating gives CASSLGQGGYEQYF.